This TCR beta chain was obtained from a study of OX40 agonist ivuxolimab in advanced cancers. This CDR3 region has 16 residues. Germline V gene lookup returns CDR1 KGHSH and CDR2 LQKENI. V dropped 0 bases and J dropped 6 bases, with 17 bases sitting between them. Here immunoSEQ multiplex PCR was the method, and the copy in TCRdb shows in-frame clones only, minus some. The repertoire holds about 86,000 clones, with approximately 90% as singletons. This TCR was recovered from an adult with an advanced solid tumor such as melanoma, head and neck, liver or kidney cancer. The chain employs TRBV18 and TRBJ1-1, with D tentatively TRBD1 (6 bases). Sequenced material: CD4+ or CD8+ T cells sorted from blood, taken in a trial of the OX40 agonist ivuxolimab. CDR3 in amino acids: CASSPPGQGSFPEAFF. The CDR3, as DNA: TGTGCCAGCTCACCACCGGGTCAGGGGAGTTTTCCTGAAGCTTTCTTT.